The source of this T cell receptor (beta chain) is a study of blood T cells in healthy people across ages. Study conclusions and caveats: TCR beta diversity correlated strongly with naive T cell percentage.

The table lists this clonotype with a few counts. Its antigen remains unidentified. The use of a sample-barcoded 5' primer and a J-beta primer mix characterized a second PCR of about 6 to 11 cycles. TCRdb reprocessed the 5' RACE reads via MiXCR and lists one record per CDR3 protein. The sample consists of some 320,000 distinct CDR3 sequences, about 25% of them appearing once. Germline V gene lookup returns CDR1 SEHNR and CDR2 FQNEAQ (reference sequence). V shed 1 base and J shed 7 bases, with 11 bases lying between them. The CDR3 has 14 amino acids. Sequencing input: blood. J is TRBJ2-1 and V is TRBV7-9, with D unclear. The TCR was taken from a woman in her sixties or seventies in good health. CDR3 residues: CASSLVGKGNEQFF. CDR3 bases: TGTGCCAGCAGCTTAGTGGGAAAAGGGAATGAGCAGTTCTTC.